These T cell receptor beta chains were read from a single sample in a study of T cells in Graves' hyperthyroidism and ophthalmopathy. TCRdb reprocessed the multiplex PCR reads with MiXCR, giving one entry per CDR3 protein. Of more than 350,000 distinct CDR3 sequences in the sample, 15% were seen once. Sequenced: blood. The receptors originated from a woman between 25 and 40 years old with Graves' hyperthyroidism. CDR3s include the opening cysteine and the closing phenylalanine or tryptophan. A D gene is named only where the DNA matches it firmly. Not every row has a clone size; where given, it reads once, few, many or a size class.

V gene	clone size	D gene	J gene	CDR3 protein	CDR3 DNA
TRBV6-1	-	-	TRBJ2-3	CATSSAVAHTQYF	TGTGCCACATCCTCGGCCGTCGCGCATACGCAGTATTTT
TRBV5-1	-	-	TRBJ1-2	CASSAPPGYNYGYTF	TGCGCCAGCAGCGCCCCCCCCGGGTACAACTATGGCTACACCTTC
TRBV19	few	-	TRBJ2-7	CASSMWGARYEQYF	TGTGCCAGTAGTATGTGGGGGGCGCGATACGAGCAGTACTTC
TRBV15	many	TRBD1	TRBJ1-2	CATSGDRTGYGYTF	TGTGCCACCAGCGGGGACAGGACCGGCTATGGCTACACCTTC
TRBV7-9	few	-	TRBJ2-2	CASSRLDLPGELFF	TGTGCCAGCAGCAGATTAGACTTGCCCGGGGAGCTGTTTTTT
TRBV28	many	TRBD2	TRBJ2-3	CASSPSPGLAGTDTQYF	TGTGCCAGCAGTCCCTCCCCGGGACTAGCGGGCACAGATACGCAGTATTTT
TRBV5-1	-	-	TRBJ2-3	CASSSNQVQSTDTQYF	TGCGCCAGCAGCTCTAATCAAGTCCAGAGCACAGATACGCAGTATTTT
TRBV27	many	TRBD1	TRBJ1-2	CASSPRGQGIGYTF	TGTGCCAGCAGTCCCCGGGGACAGGGTATCGGCTACACCTTC
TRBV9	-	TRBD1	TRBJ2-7	CASSPRDRNSYEQYF	TGTGCCAGCAGCCCTCGGGACAGGAACTCCTACGAGCAGTACTTC
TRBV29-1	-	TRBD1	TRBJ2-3	CSVAGGQGATDTQYF	TGCAGCGTTGCAGGGGGACAGGGGGCCACAGATACGCAGTATTTT
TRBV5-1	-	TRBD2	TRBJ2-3	CASSFRLAGDTQYF	TGCGCCAGCAGCTTCCGTCTAGCGGGAGATACGCAGTATTTT
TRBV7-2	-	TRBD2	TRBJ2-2	CVSSLAGGTGELFF	TGTGTCAGCAGCTTAGCGGGGGGCACCGGGGAGCTGTTTTTT
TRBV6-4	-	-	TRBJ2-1	CASSDRDKSSYNEQFF	TGTGCCAGCAGTGATCGGGACAAGAGCTCCTACAATGAGCAGTTCTTC
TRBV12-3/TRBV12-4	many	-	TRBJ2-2	CASSLQSGTGELFF	TGTGCCAGCAGTTTGCAGTCGGGCACCGGGGAGCTGTTTTTT
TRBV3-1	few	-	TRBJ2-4	CASSGTRGGENIQYF	TGTGCCAGCAGCGGAACCCGAGGGGGGGAAAACATTCAGTACTTC
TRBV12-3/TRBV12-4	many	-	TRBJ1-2	CASRVVGAYGYTF	TGTGCCAGCAGAGTGGTGGGAGCCTATGGCTACACCTTC
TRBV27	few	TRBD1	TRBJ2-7	CATRDRPYEQYF	TGTGCCACCCGGGACAGGCCCTACGAGCAGTACTTC
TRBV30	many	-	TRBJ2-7	CAWSVLWYEQYF	TGTGCCTGGAGTGTACTGTGGTACGAGCAGTACTTC
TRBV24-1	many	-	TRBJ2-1	CATSDFGRGSYNEQFF	TGTGCCACCAGTGATTTCGGCAGGGGCTCCTACAATGAGCAGTTCTTC
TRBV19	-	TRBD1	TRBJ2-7	CASTGTGDTYEQYF	TGTGCCAGTACCGGGACAGGTGACACCTACGAGCAGTACTTC
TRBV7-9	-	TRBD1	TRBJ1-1	CASSLDSGQGNTEVFF	TGTGCCAGCAGCTTAGACTCGGGACAGGGGAACACTGAAGTTTTCTTT
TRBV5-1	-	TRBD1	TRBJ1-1	CASSPFRTGSTEAFF	TGCGCCAGCAGCCCATTTCGGACAGGGTCGACTGAAGCTTTCTTT
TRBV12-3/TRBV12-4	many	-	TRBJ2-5	CASRLTGQETQYF	TGTGCCAGCAGACTGACAGGTCAAGAGACCCAGTACTTC
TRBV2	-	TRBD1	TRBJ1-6	CASSNGQGNSPLHF	TGTGCCAGCAGTAACGGACAGGGGAACTCACCCCTCCACTTT
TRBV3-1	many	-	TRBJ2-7	CASSPVTTSSEQYF	TGTGCCAGCAGTCCCGTTACCACCAGCAGCGAGCAGTACTTC
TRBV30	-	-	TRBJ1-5	CAWSEEGWNQPQHF	TGTGCCTGGAGTGAGGAGGGGTGGAATCAGCCCCAGCATTTT
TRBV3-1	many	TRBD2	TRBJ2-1	CASSPGGPGAPYNEQFF	TGTGCCAGCAGCCCGGGGGGGCCAGGAGCACCCTACAATGAGCAGTTCTTC
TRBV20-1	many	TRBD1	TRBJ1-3	CSTEGAPGNTIYF	TGCAGTACCGAGGGGGCTCCTGGAAACACCATATATTTT
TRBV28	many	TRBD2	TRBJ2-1	CASSSASGPYNEQFF	TGTGCCAGCAGTTCGGCTAGCGGACCGTACAATGAGCAGTTCTTC
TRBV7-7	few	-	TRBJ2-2	CASSLVAGQRDTGELFF	TGTGCCAGCAGCTTAGTGGCCGGACAGAGGGACACCGGGGAGCTGTTTTTT
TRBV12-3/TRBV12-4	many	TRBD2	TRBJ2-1	CASSLPSGSRGEQFF	TGTGCCAGCAGTCTGCCTAGCGGGAGTAGAGGTGAGCAGTTCTTC
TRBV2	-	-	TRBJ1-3	CASSEGTGLSGNTIYF	TGTGCCAGCAGTGAAGGAACTGGGCTATCTGGAAACACCATATATTTT
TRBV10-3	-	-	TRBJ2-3	CAAYARDTDTQYF	TGTGCCGCTTATGCGAGGGACACAGATACGCAGTATTTT
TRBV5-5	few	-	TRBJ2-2	CASSPQGGGSRTGELFF	TGTGCCAGCAGCCCCCAAGGTGGTGGCAGCCGTACCGGGGAGCTGTTTTTT
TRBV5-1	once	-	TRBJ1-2	CASSSDRTDSNYGYTF	TGCGCCAGCAGCTCGGACCGGACAGACTCTAACTATGGCTACACCTTC
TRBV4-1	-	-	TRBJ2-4	CASSQGQDIQYF	TGCGCCAGCAGCCAAGGGCAGGACATTCAGTACTTC
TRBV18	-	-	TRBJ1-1	CASSPPWGETNTEAFF	TGTGCCAGCTCACCACCGTGGGGGGAGACGAACACTGAAGCTTTCTTT
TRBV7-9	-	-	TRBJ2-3	CASSFWQPTDTQYF	TGTGCCAGCAGCTTTTGGCAGCCCACAGATACGCAGTATTTT
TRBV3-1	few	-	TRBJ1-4	CASSWTATNEKLFF	TGTGCCAGCAGCTGGACAGCAACTAATGAAAAACTGTTTTTT
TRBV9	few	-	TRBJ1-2	CASSVPGAIYGYTF	TGTGCCAGCAGCGTGCCAGGGGCGATTTATGGCTACACCTTC
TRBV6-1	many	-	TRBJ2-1	CASSDTRGNAYNEQFF	TGTGCCAGCAGTGATACCCGCGGGAACGCCTACAATGAGCAGTTCTTC
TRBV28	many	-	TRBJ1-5	CATQGSNQPQHF	TGTGCCACTCAGGGATCGAATCAGCCCCAGCATTTT
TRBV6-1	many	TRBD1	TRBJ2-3	CASSYGDREGDTQYF	TGTGCCAGCAGTTACGGGGACAGGGAGGGAGATACGCAGTATTTT
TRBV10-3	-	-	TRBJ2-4	CATGWTAKNIQYF	TGTGCCACCGGATGGACAGCCAAAAACATTCAGTACTTC
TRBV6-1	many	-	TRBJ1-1	CASRRPSEAFF	TGTGCCAGCAGGAGACCCTCGGAAGCTTTCTTT
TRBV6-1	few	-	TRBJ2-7	CASTPYRGIKSATYEQYF	TGTGCCAGCACACCGTATCGGGGTATAAAATCAGCGACGTACGAGCAGTACTTC
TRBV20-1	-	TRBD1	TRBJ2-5	CSASGTGGGTQYF	TGCAGTGCTAGTGGGACAGGGGGCGGGACCCAGTACTTC
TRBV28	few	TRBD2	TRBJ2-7	CASSSSKRERAVYEQYF	TGTGCCAGCAGTTCCTCAAAGCGGGAGAGGGCTGTCTACGAGCAGTACTTC
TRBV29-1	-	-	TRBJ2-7	CSVQDGAYEQYF	TGCAGCGTGCAGGACGGGGCCTACGAGCAGTACTTC
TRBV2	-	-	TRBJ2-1	CASSEGRNYNEQFF	TGTGCCAGCAGTGAAGGCAGAAATTACAATGAGCAGTTCTTC
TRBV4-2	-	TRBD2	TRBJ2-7	CASSQGGGTSSYEQYF	TGTGCCAGCAGCCAAGGAGGGGGGACTAGCTCCTACGAGCAGTACTTC
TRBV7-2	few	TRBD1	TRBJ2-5	CASSLMGQGETQYF	TGTGCCAGCAGCTTAATGGGACAGGGGGAGACCCAGTACTTC
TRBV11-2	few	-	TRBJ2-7	CASTALRDSSYEQYF	TGTGCCAGCACAGCTCTCCGGGACTCCAGCTACGAGCAGTACTTC
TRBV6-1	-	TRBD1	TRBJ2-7	CASRPRGPNSYEQYF	TGTGCCAGCCGCCCCAGGGGGCCAAACTCCTACGAGCAGTACTTC
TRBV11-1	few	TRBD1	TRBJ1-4	CASSAGQGVLNEKLFF	TGTGCCAGCAGCGCTGGACAGGGGGTGCTCAATGAAAAACTGTTTTTT
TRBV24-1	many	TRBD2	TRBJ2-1	CATSDPLAGGGNEQFF	TGTGCCACCAGTGATCCTCTAGCGGGAGGGGGCAATGAGCAGTTCTTC
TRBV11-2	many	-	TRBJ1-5	CASSRGLNQPQHF	TGTGCCAGCAGCCGAGGGCTTAATCAGCCCCAGCATTTT
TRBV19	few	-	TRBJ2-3	CASSPFSKLSTDTQYF	TGTGCCAGTAGTCCATTCTCAAAGCTCAGCACAGATACGCAGTATTTT
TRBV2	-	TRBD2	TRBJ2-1	CASSGTSGANEQFF	TGTGCCAGCAGTGGGACTAGCGGGGCTAATGAGCAGTTCTTC
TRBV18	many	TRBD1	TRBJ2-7	CASSPVSDRGYEQYF	TGTGCCAGCTCACCGGTATCAGACAGGGGGTACGAGCAGTACTTC